These 28 T cell receptor beta chains were sequenced from one sample in a study of T-cell reconstitution after alpha-beta-depleted transplantation in children. Preparation of the TCRbeta library involved a method that used unique molecular identifiers. TCRdb recomputed calls from the PCR reads with MiXCR, one row per CDR3 protein. This sample yields hundreds of thousands of distinct CDR3 sequences, of which 10% to 15% are seen a single time; approximately 2% belongs to the top ten. The source was PBMCs, mostly from graft donor cells, collected 360 days after TCRalphabeta/CD19-depleted stem cell transplant. These TCRs come from a male patient between 5 and 17 years old who had a stem cell transplant for acute myeloid leukemia, so the T cells may come from the graft donor.

This rearrangement joins TRBV7-6 to TRBJ2-1; TRBD2 agrees at 7 bases. CDR1 is SGHVS, CDR2 FNYEAQ, per germline. J was trimmed by 3 bases and V by 6 bases; bases with no gene match: 8. CDR3 length equals 15 residues. The DNA for the CDR3 is TGTGCCAGCAGTTTTACCGGGACTATCTACAATGAGCAGTTCTTC. The encoded protein is CASSFTGTIYNEQFF. The full variable domain, rest sourced from reference TRBV7-6 and TRBJ2-1, is GAGVSQSPRYKVTKRGQDVALRCDPISGHVSLYWYRQALGQGPEFLTYFNYEAQQDKSGLPNDRFSAERPEGSISTLTIQRTEQRDSAMYRCASSFTGTIYNEQFFGPGTRLTVL.

CDR3 in DNA: TGTGCCATCAGTGGGCTCAGGGGACGCATCTACGAGCAGTACTTC. It translates to CAISGLRGRIYEQYF. V is TRBV10-3 and J is TRBJ2-7, with TRBD1 as a possible D gene (6 bases). The germline CDR1 and CDR2 sequences are ENHRY and SYGVKD. V shed 4 bases and J shed 3 bases, with 16 bases lying between them. This CDR3 is 15 amino acids long.

This clonotype showed up many times. CDR3 sequence: CASSPGQNGTSRHNEQFF. DNA for the CDR3: TGTGCCAGCAGCCCTGGGCAGAACGGGACTAGCAGGCACAATGAGCAGTTCTTC. This rearrangement joins TRBV12-3 or TRBV12-4 to TRBJ2-1, with 9 bases matching TRBD2. The CDR3 sequence is 18 residues long. Trimming at V came to 6 bases and at J to 5 bases, leaving 17 bases not matched to a gene.

This clonotype has ten or more counts. The rearrangement joins TRBV28 to TRBJ2-2; D is ambiguous. Trimming shortened V by 2 bases and J by 1 base, and 8 bases separated the two germline ends. The CDR3 has 15 amino acids. The V gene's germline CDR1 is MDHEN and CDR2 SYDVKM. The CDR3 sequence: CASSLELMNTGELFF. Written as DNA, the CDR3 is TGTGCCAGCAGTTTAGAACTAATGAACACCGGGGAGCTGTTTTTT.

The chain couples TRBV29-1 to TRBJ2-5; possibly TRBD2 for D (6 bases). Trimming cost V 5 bases and J 1 base, with 17 bases left between them. CDR1 SQVTM and CDR2 ANQGSEA come from the germline V gene. The CDR3 contains 15 residues. The DNA of the CDR3 is TGCAGCGTTCATGTAGCCGGGGAGGTCCAAGAGACCCAGTACTTC. As protein: CSVHVAGEVQETQYF. Full variable domain (missing parts from reference TRBV29-1 and TRBJ2-5): SAVISQKPSRDICQRGTSLTIQCQVDSQVTMMFWYRQQPGQSLTLIATANQGSEATYESGFVIDKFPISRPNLTFSTLTVSNMSPEDSSIYLCSVHVAGEVQETQYFGPGTRLLVL.

This clonotype was counted only a few times. The rearrangement links TRBV20-1 to TRBJ2-1, with 9 bases fitting TRBD2. The CDR3 contains 16 residues. CDR1 and CDR2 (germline): DFQATT, SNEGSKA (reference sequence). The V and J ends lost 2 bases and 1 base, in that order; junction bases with no gene match: 6. The CDR3 sequence is CSARFGLASSYNEQFF. CDR3 DNA: TGCAGTGCTAGATTCGGACTAGCGTCTTCCTACAATGAGCAGTTCTTC.

In its sample, this clonotype was seen many times. This sequence joins TRBV12-3 or TRBV12-4 and TRBJ2-1, with a possible D match to TRBD1 (5 bases). The CDR3 runs to 14 residues. Trimming stripped 1 base from V and 9 bases from J, with 13 bases between. Here the CDR3 DNA reads TGTGCCAGCAGTTTAGGCCTAGGGGTAGGTGAGCAGTTCTTC. This gives the protein CASSLGLGVGEQFF.

This clonotype has ten or more counts. The chain uses TRBV7-2 and TRBJ2-7; D perhaps matches TRBD1 (5 bases). Trimming cost V 4 bases and J 7 bases, with 14 bases left between them. Per germline, CDR1 SGHTA and CDR2 FQGNSA. The CDR3 spans 13 residues. CDR3 in amino acids: CASSSPFRGEQYF. For the CDR3, the DNA is TGTGCCAGCAGCTCACCCTTTAGGGGAGAGCAGTACTTC.

This clonotype was observed at least ten times. The junction departs from germline at one end; a sequencing error may be responsible. This chain uses TRBV5-5 with TRBJ2-5; unclear D gene. The CDR3 has 16 amino acids. Germline assignment: CDR1 SGHKS and CDR2 YYEKEE (reference sequence). The CDR3 bases are TGTGCCAGCAGCTTGTGCTCCAAGCTAGGGCAAGGGACCCAGTACTTC. Protein sequence: CASSLCSKLGQGTQYF.

This clonotype was counted between two and nine times. The chain recombines TRBV12-3 or TRBV12-4 with TRBJ2-1; D unresolved. The V and J ends lost 6 bases and 4 bases respectively, with 10 bases between them. CDR3 size: 13 residues. CDR3 nucleotides: TGTGCCAGCAGGACGGACGGATACAATGAGCAGTTCTTC. It codes for CASRTDGYNEQFF.

This clonotype was counted only a few times. J is TRBJ2-7 and V is TRBV4-2; 10 bases are shared with TRBD1. The germline gives CDR1 LGHNA, CDR2 YNFKEQ. The CDR3 totals 14 residues. V lost 5 bases and J lost 3; bases outside the gene matches: 4. CDR3 DNA: TGTGCCAGCAGCAAGGACAGGGGGTACTACGAGCAGTACTTC. This gives the protein CASSKDRGYYEQYF.

This clonotype was recorded a few times. V gene TRBV7-6 combines with J gene TRBJ2-2, with D perhaps matching TRBD2 (5 bases). The CDR3 runs 15 residues. Trimming cost V 8 bases and J 4 bases, with 17 bases left between them. Germline CDR1 is SGHVS and CDR2 is FNYEAQ. This CDR3 reads CASQPRYRGTGELFF. The CDR3 DNA reads as TGTGCCAGCCAGCCGAGGTACCGGGGCACCGGGGAGCTGTTTTTT.

This clonotype occurred a few times. The J gene is TRBJ1-2, the V gene TRBV7-2, with D hard to call. The CDR3 has 13 amino acids. Looked up from germline, CDR1 is SGHTA and CDR2 is FQGNSA. With 3 bases removed from V and 8 bases from J, the gap between germline ends came to 13 bases. CDR3 amino acids: CASSFERAWGYTF. The CDR3 region has the DNA TGTGCCAGCAGCTTCGAGAGGGCATGGGGCTACACCTTC.

The chain recombines TRBV7-2 with TRBJ2-2; perhaps TRBD2 as D (6 bases). Germline-derived CDR1 and CDR2 are SGHTA and FQGNSA. The CDR3 sequence is 15 residues long. V was pared by 5 bases and J by 3 bases, with 13 bases between. CDR3 coding DNA: TGTGCCAGCAGCGAGGGACTCCAATACACCGGGGAGCTGTTTTTT. This codes for CASSEGLQYTGELFF.

This clonotype has a count of ten or more. This rearrangement joins TRBV27 to TRBJ2-2; TRBD2 agrees at 9 bases. Trimming removed 8 bases from V and 4 bases from J; junction bases left unmatched: 14. The CDR3 is 17 amino acids. Germline values: CDR1 MNHEY, CDR2 SMNVEV (reference sequence). The CDR3 is CASGPYRAGGSTGELFF. The CDR3 nucleotides are TGTGCCAGCGGGCCTTATCGAGCGGGAGGCTCCACCGGGGAGCTGTTTTTT.

This chain uses TRBV7-6 with TRBJ2-2; 16 bases match TRBD2. The germline gives CDR1 SGHVS, CDR2 FNYEAQ. Germline trimming cut 3 bases from V and 1 base from J; bases unmatched to any gene: 5. The CDR3 spans 19 residues. The CDR3 is CASSLGLAGGPRNTGELFF. For the CDR3, the DNA is TGTGCCAGCAGCTTGGGACTAGCGGGAGGGCCGAGGAACACCGGGGAGCTGTTTTTT.

The CDR3, as DNA: TGTGCCAGCAGCGAGGGGACCTTCGCGAACACCGGGGAGCTGTTTTTT. It specifies CASSEGTFANTGELFF. The V gene is TRBV9, the J gene TRBJ2-2; D possibly matches TRBD1 or TRBD2 (5 bases each). The CDR3 runs to 16 residues. Germline V lookup: CDR1 SGDLS, CDR2 YYNGEE. Trimming removed 3 bases from V and 0 bases from J, with 12 bases in between. The variable domain in full, completed from reference TRBV9 and TRBJ2-2, reads DSGVTQTPKHLITATGQRVTLRCSPRSGDLSVYWYQQSLDQGLQFLIQYYNGEERAKGNILERFSAQQFPDLHSELNLSSLELGDSALYFCASSEGTFANTGELFFGEGSRLTVL.

This clonotype was picked up many times. V usage is TRBV2 and J usage is TRBJ2-5; no firm D call. V lost 3 bases and J lost 8, with 7 bases in between. Germline CDR1 and CDR2: SNHLY and FYNNEI. The CDR3 extends over 11 amino acids. The CDR3 region has the DNA TGTGCCAGCAGTGATAGGCCCACCCAGTACTTC. It specifies CASSDRPTQYF.

This clonotype was observed at least ten times. Here the CDR3 reads CSARDLGDTQYF. The CDR3 nucleotides read TGCAGTGCTAGAGATCTTGGAGATACGCAGTATTTT. The chain carries TRBV20-1 and TRBJ2-3; D remains unclear. In germline, CDR1 is DFQATT, CDR2 SNEGSKA (reference sequence). The CDR3 covers 12 residues. V was shortened by 0 bases and J by 5 bases, with 6 bases between the two germline ends.

This clonotype was seen at least ten times. This chain connects TRBV12-3 or TRBV12-4 to TRBJ2-5; no clear D. The CDR3 has 13 amino acids. V was shortened by 3 bases and J by 2 bases, with 7 bases between the two germline ends. The CDR3 DNA sequence: TGTGCCAGCAGTTTCGCGCAGCAAGAGACCCAGTACTTC. Residues: CASSFAQQETQYF.

This clonotype was detected a few times. J is TRBJ2-7 and V is TRBV6-4; D is perhaps TRBD1 (6 bases). Germline V gene data show CDR1 as MRHNA and CDR2 as SNTAGT. The CDR3 runs to 15 residues. The V and J ends lost 4 bases and 4 bases respectively, with 17 bases between them. CDR3 sequence (DNA): TGTGCCAGCAGTGTCTCTCTGGGGGCGTTTTACGAGCAGTACTTC. Translating it yields CASSVSLGAFYEQYF.

This clonotype has a handful of counts. The J gene is TRBJ2-7, the V gene TRBV12-3 or TRBV12-4; D is uncertain. The CDR3 has 14 amino acids. The V end was cut by 3 bases, the J end by 2 bases, with 11 bases between. CDR3 in DNA: TGTGCCAGCAGTTTTGTGGGTACCCCCTACGAGCAGTACTTC. Translated: CASSFVGTPYEQYF.

The chain couples TRBV9 to TRBJ2-2, with D unresolved. V gave up 0 bases and J gave up 0 bases, with 9 bases separating them. CDR1 SGDLS and CDR2 YYNGEE come from the germline V gene. CDR3 length: 16 amino acids. The DNA of the CDR3 is TGTGCCAGCAGCGTAGCCCGCGGAGCGAACACCGGGGAGCTGTTTTTT. Its translation is CASSVARGANTGELFF.

This clonotype was picked up a small number of times. The rearrangement links TRBV28 to TRBJ2-7; 10 bases agree with TRBD2. The CDR3 extends over 16 amino acids. The trim removed 7 bases at V and 2 bases at J, leaving 11 bases unmatched. Germline values: CDR1 MDHEN, CDR2 SYDVKM. The CDR3 region is CASNLGGSGRAYEQYF. Written as DNA, the CDR3 is TGTGCCAGCAACCTAGGTGGGAGCGGGAGGGCCTACGAGCAGTACTTC.

This clonotype was counted ten times or more. The chain links TRBV20-1 to TRBJ2-1; no clear D. V was clipped by 3 bases and J by 5 bases, with 20 bases between them. From germline, CDR1 is DFQATT and CDR2 SNEGSKA (reference sequence). The CDR3 spans 16 residues. The CDR3 DNA reads TGCAGTGCTAGCCCCCACGGGTGGCGGACCCACAATGAGCAGTTCTTC. Protein: CSASPHGWRTHNEQFF.

This clonotype was seen more than once but under ten times. V and J are TRBV3-1 and TRBJ2-2; tentative D call: TRBD2 (6 bases). V lost 4 bases, J lost 0 bases, and 18 bases lay in between. Germline loops: CDR1 LGHDT, CDR2 YNNKEL (reference sequence). This CDR3 is 18 amino acids long. CDR3 in DNA: TGTGCCAGCAGCCGGGGCCACACGGGACTCCCGAACACCGGGGAGCTGTTTTTT. Its protein product is CASSRGHTGLPNTGELFF.

In this sample, this clonotype turned up a few times. The chain recombines TRBV6-2 or TRBV6-3 with TRBJ2-1; 7 nucleotides align to TRBD2. Germline V gives CDR1 MNHEY, CDR2 SVGEGT. The junction had 10 bases not matched to a gene; V was cut back by 5 bases and J by 6 bases. The CDR3 consists of 15 residues. The CDR3 DNA is TGTGCCAGCAGTCCCTCTCGGGGGAGGGCCAATGAGCAGTTCTTC. Translated: CASSPSRGRANEQFF.

The gene calls are TRBV9 and TRBJ2-1, with a possible D match to TRBD1 (5 bases). The CDR3 has 13 residues. CDR1 is SGDLS and CDR2 is YYNGEE in the germline V gene. V lost 3 bases and J 5 bases, leaving 9 bases between the germline ends. CDR3 residues: CASSATGDNEQFF. Written as DNA, the CDR3 is TGTGCCAGCAGCGCCACAGGAGACAATGAGCAGTTCTTC.